This TCR beta chain was identified during a study of cytomegalovirus exposure and HLA in healthy donors. After removal of 6 bases from V and 8 bases from J, the junction contained 5 bases not matched to a gene. The length of the CDR3 is 14 residues. Germline V CDR1 and CDR2: SGHRS, YFSETQ. 60 Vbeta and 13 Jbeta primers were used in PCR. Clones were read by immunoSEQ multiplex PCR, and TCRdb kept only the in-frame ones, dropping some. The sample lists roughly 110,000 clones, roughly 72% occurring once. This chain uses TRBV5-1 with TRBJ2-1, with TRBD2 matching over 13 bases. This receptor was identified in a man under 40 in good health and CMV-seronegative. Sequencing was done on a sample of PBMCs. The CDR3 coding sequence is TGCGCCAGCAAAGGACTAGCGGGGGCTGATGAGCAGTTCTTC. Its translation is CASKGLAGADEQFF.